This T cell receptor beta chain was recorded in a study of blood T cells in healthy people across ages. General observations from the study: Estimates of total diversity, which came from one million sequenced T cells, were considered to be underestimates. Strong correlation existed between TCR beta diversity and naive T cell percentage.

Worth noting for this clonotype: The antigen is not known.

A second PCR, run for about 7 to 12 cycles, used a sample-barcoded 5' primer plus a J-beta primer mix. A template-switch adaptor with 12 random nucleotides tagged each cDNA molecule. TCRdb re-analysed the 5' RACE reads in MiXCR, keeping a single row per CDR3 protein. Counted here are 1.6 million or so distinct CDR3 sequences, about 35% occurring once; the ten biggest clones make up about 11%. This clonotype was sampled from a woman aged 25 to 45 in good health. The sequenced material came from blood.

CDR3 nucleotide sequence: TGTGCCAGCTCAGACAGGGGTGAGATGCGCTACGAGCAGTACTTC. This translates into CASSDRGEMRYEQYF. The chain is built from TRBV18 and TRBJ2-7; 8 positions agree with TRBD1. Germline values: CDR1 KGHSH, CDR2 LQKENI. Trimming removed 5 bases from V and 3 bases from J; junction bases left unmatched: 9. The CDR3 length is 15 residues. The full variable domain, with the rest looked up from reference TRBV18 and TRBJ2-7, is NAGVMQNPRHLVRRRGQEARLRCSPMKGHSHVYWYRQLPEEGLKFMVYLQKENIIDESGMPKERFSAEFPKEGPSILRIQQVVRGDSAAYFCASSDRGEMRYEQYFGPGTRLTVT.